The sequence of this T cell receptor beta chain was determined in a study of blood T cells in healthy people across ages. Study as a whole: Capturing about one barcoded beta molecule per two T cells was achieved by template switching.

The study recruited healthy Caucasian donors from Russia who were aged about 6 to 95. For the second PCR, which ran for about 7 to 11 cycles, a sample-barcoded 5' primer and a J-beta primer mix were used. A template-switch adaptor that had 12 random nucleotides put a tag on each cDNA molecule. TCRdb re-analysed the 5' RACE reads in MiXCR, keeping a single row per CDR3 protein. This repertoire shows about 770,000 distinct CDR3 sequences, approximately 48% found once; its top ten account for approximately 20%. After removal of 6 bases from V and 4 bases from J, the junction contained 2 bases not matched to a gene. This CDR3 contains 13 residues. CDR1 and CDR2 from the germline V gene are SNHLY and FYNNEI.

The chain couples TRBV2 to TRBJ1-1; 10 bases are shared with TRBD1. The TCR was taken from a man aged 60 to 75 in good health. Sequencing input: blood. The CDR3 coding sequence is TGTGCCAGCAGGGACAGGGGGATCACTGAAGCTTTCTTT. Residues: CASRDRGITEAFF.